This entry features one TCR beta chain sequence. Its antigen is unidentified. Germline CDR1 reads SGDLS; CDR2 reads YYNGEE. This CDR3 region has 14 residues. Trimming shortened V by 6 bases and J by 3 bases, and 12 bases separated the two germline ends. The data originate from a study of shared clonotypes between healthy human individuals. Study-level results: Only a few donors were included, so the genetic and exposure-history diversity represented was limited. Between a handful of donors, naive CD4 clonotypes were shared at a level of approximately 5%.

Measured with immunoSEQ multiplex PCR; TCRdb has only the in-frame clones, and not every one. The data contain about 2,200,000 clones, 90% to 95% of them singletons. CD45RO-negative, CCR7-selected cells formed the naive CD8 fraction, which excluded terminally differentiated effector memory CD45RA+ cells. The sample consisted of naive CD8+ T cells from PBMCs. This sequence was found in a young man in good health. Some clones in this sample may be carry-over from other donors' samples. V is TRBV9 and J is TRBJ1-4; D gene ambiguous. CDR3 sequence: CASTGPGANEKLFF. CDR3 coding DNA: TGTGCCAGCACCGGACCTGGGGCTAATGAAAAACTGTTTTTT.